This passage covers 8 T cell receptor beta chains from one sample sequenced in a study of blood T cells in healthy people across ages. Primers used in a second PCR of about 7 to 12 cycles were a sample-barcoded 5' primer and a J-beta primer mix. One entry per CDR3 protein, called by TCRdb with MiXCR from the 5' RACE reads. The sample records 1.5 million to 2 million distinct CDR3 sequences, approximately 28% being singletons. Sequencing used blood. The receptors were sampled from a woman aged 25 to 39 in good health.

This clonotype has a handful of counts. The CDR3 here is CASSLDPTNYGYTF. The CDR3 coding sequence is TGTGCCAGCAGTTTAGACCCAACTAACTATGGCTACACCTTC. V usage is TRBV28 and J usage is TRBJ1-2; D unresolved. V was shortened by 2 bases and J by 0 bases, with 7 bases between the two germline ends. Germline assignment: CDR1 MDHEN and CDR2 SYDVKM. This CDR3 has 14 amino acids.

This clonotype has more than one count but fewer than ten. V and J are TRBV12-3 or TRBV12-4 and TRBJ2-3; D could derive from TRBD1 or TRBD2 (5 bases each). CDR3 length: 12 amino acids. V lost 7 bases, J lost 3 bases, and 8 bases lay in between. CDR3 bases: TGTGCCAGCACCAGGGAGACAGATACGCAGTATTTT. Translating gives CASTRETDTQYF.

The table lists this clonotype with a few counts. This chain connects TRBV10-1 to TRBJ1-5; TRBD1 aligns across 8 bases. CDR3 length equals 17 residues. Trimming cost V 7 bases and J 4 bases; bases outside gene matches: 15. The germline CDR1 and CDR2 sequences are WNHNN and SYGVQD (reference sequence). In nucleotides, the CDR3 is TGCGCCAGCACCCGGCCGGTGGACAGGGAGGGGAATCAGCCCCAGCATTTT. It yields the protein CASTRPVDREGNQPQHF.

This clonotype has a count of ten or more. The chain recombines TRBV12-3 or TRBV12-4 with TRBJ2-1; D gene ambiguous. Trimming stripped 6 bases from V and 3 bases from J, with 9 bases between. This CDR3 region has 13 residues. This chain's CDR3 is CASRARGYNEQFF. In DNA, the CDR3 is TGTGCCAGCAGAGCCAGAGGCTACAATGAGCAGTTCTTC.

Remarks on this clonotype: One end of the junction varies from germline; a read error may be responsible. The chain recombines TRBV20-1 with TRBJ1-5; unclear D gene. The CDR3 has 15 residues. The germline CDR1 and CDR2 sequences are DFQATT and SNEGSKA (reference sequence). The DNA for the CDR3 is TGCAGTGCTTCCGACGGAGATTATAGCAATCAGCCCCAGCAGTTT. It codes for CSASDGDYSNQPQQF.

V and J are TRBV6-5 and TRBJ1-2; 9 nucleotides agree with TRBD1. From germline, CDR1 is MNHEY and CDR2 SVGAGI. V dropped 2 bases and J dropped 4; count of bases not matched to a gene: 2. The CDR3 sequence is 14 residues long. CDR3 protein: CASSYETGGYGYTF. The CDR3, as DNA: TGTGCCAGCAGTTACGAGACAGGGGGCTATGGCTACACCTTC.

The chain combines TRBV7-9 with TRBJ2-1; possibly TRBD1 for D (8 bases). Trimming removed 5 bases from V and 7 bases from J, with 15 bases in between. The germline V gene encodes CDR1 SEHNR and CDR2 FQNEAQ (reference sequence). This CDR3 has 14 residues. CDR3 DNA: TGTGCCAGCAGCACGGACAGGGAGGGGAATGAGCAGTTCTTC. Protein sequence: CASSTDREGNEQFF.

This clonotype was counted only a few times. The V gene is TRBV11-2, the J gene TRBJ2-1, with 11 bases lining up with TRBD2. The CDR3 has 14 amino acids. V shed 4 bases, J shed 9 bases, and the junction held 5 bases outside the gene matches. CDR1 and CDR2 (germline): SGHAT, FQNNGV. The CDR3 bases are TGTGCCAGCAGCTCTAGACTAGCGGGGACTGAGCAGTTCTTC. As protein: CASSSRLAGTEQFF. Together with reference TRBV11-2 and TRBJ2-1, the CDR3 gives the full variable domain: EAGVAQSPRYKIIEKRQSVAFWCNPISGHATLYWYQQILGQGPKLLIQFQNNGVVDDSQLPKDRFSAERLKGVDSTLKIQPAKLEDSAVYLCASSSRLAGTEQFFGPGTRLTVL.